This T cell receptor (beta chain) was observed in a study of cytomegalovirus exposure and HLA in healthy donors. Study-wide results and limits: Clusters of TCRs from the first cohort tended to co-occur in the approximately 130 validation repertoires (as a later analysis found).

Assay: immunoSEQ multiplex PCR; the TCRdb copy retains only in-frame clones and omits some. The data hold about 110,000 clones, with about 85% observed a single time. Remarks on this clone: Antigen: not known.

This CDR3 comprises 13 residues. The V and J ends lost 3 bases and 1 base respectively, with 7 bases between them. Germline assignment: CDR1 SGHRS and CDR2 YFSETQ. The V gene is TRBV5-1, the J gene TRBJ1-1, with D unclear. This sequence originates from a woman between 18 and 30 years old in good health and CMV-seronegative. The sequenced material came from PBMCs. The CDR3 nucleotides are TGCGCCAGCAGCTATACTCCGAACACTGAAGCTTTCTTT. This gives the protein CASSYTPNTEAFF.